The T cell receptor (beta chain) described here comes from a study of blood T cell repertoires in COVID-19. Trimming pared 4 bases from V and 6 bases from J, leaving 19 bases between. The CDR3 spans 16 residues. Germline CDR1 reads LGHDT; CDR2 reads YNNKEL (reference sequence). Clones were read by immunoSEQ multiplex PCR, and TCRdb kept only the in-frame ones, dropping some. The table lists 150,000 to 200,000 clones, 85% to 90% of them singletons. The chain combines TRBV3-1 (or the pseudogene TRBV3-2) with TRBJ2-4; D perhaps matches TRBD2 (7 bases). The sample taken for sequencing was peripheral blood. The TCR sequence derives from a young woman who had recovered from COVID-19. The CDR3 protein is CASSPWGGAGVNIQYF. The CDR3 nucleotides are TGTGCCAGCAGCCCCTGGGGGGGGGCAGGAGTAAACATTCAGTACTTC.